One sample yielded the 8 T cell receptor beta chains listed below, sequenced in a study of cytomegalovirus exposure and HLA in healthy donors. It was with 60 Vbeta and 13 Jbeta primers that the PCR ran. Libraries were prepared by immunoSEQ multiplex PCR; TCRdb keeps only in-frame clonotypes and omits some of them. The sample lists under 100,000 clones; 80% to 85% were seen once. Sequencing was done on a sample of PBMCs. These receptors came from a woman in her 70s in good health and CMV-seropositive.

For the CDR3, the DNA is TGTGCCAGCAGCCTAAAAAGACAGGGGCCGCGACAGCCCCAGCATTTT. It specifies CASSLKRQGPRQPQHF. The chain recombines TRBV5-8 with TRBJ1-5, with 8 bases matching TRBD1. With 4 bases clipped from V and 7 bases from J, the junction kept 13 bases outside the gene matches. Germline V gene sequence: CDR1 SGHTS, CDR2 YDEGEE. The CDR3 contains 16 residues. The full variable domain, its missing parts supplied by reference TRBV5-8 and TRBJ1-5, is EAGVTQSPTHLIKTRGQQATLRCSPISGHTSVYWYQQALGLGLQFLLWYDEGEERNRGNFPPRFSGRQFPNYSSELNVNALELEDSALYLCASSLKRQGPRQPQHFGDGTRLSIL.

This sequence joins TRBV18 and TRBJ1-2; possibly TRBD1 for D (6 bases). The V gene's germline CDR1 is KGHSH and CDR2 LQKENI. Trimming left V 0 bases short and J 4 bases short, with 12 bases between. CDR3 length: 15 amino acids. CDR3 bases: TGTGCCAGCTCACCACCGTTACCAGGGGTCTATGGCTACACCTTC. As protein: CASSPPLPGVYGYTF.

DNA of the CDR3: TGTGCCAGCAGCTTGAGGCAGGGGGCAAACATTCAGTACTTC. It yields the protein CASSLRQGANIQYF. The chain recombines TRBV5-4 with TRBJ2-4; TRBD1 aligns across 8 bases. V lost 1 base and J lost 6; bases outside the gene matches: 3. CDR3 length equals 14 residues. CDR1 and CDR2 from the germline V gene are SGHNT and YYREEE (reference sequence).

The chain employs TRBV5-6 and TRBJ2-7, with TRBD2 matching 9 bases. The CDR3 length is 15 residues. Germline V gene sequence: CDR1 SGHDT, CDR2 YYEEEE. The trim removed 1 base at V and 3 bases at J, leaving 5 bases unmatched. Here the CDR3 DNA reads TGTGCCAGCAGCTTGAATAGCGGGGGATTCTACGAGCAGTACTTC. This encodes CASSLNSGGFYEQYF.

This clone was found once. The chain has TRBV7-2 and TRBJ2-5; D not certain. Germline loops: CDR1 SGHTA, CDR2 FQGNSA. This CDR3 region has 12 residues. Deletions cut 5 bases from V and 5 bases from J, with 9 bases between. CDR3 sequence reads: CASSPPGETQYF. In DNA, the CDR3 is TGTGCCAGCAGCCCACCCGGGGAGACCCAGTACTTC.

The chain recombines TRBV19 with TRBJ2-7; TRBD1 matches 7 bases. The V gene's germline CDR1 is LNHDA and CDR2 SQIVND (reference sequence). The ends lost 3 bases at V and 2 bases at J; junction bases unmatched: 13. This CDR3 contains 17 residues. As DNA, the CDR3 is TGTGCCAGTAGTATCAGCACCGGACAGGCCTATCCCTACGAGCAGTACTTC. This codes for CASSISTGQAYPYEQYF.

This clone has only a few counts. This chain connects TRBV4-3 to TRBJ2-4; no clear D. This CDR3 spans 13 amino acids. Per the germline V gene, CDR1 is LGHNA and CDR2 is YSLEER. V was shortened by 0 bases and J by 6 bases, with 6 bases between the two germline ends. The CDR3 DNA is TGCGCCAGCAGCCAAGACCAGCGAAACATTCAGTACTTC. This encodes CASSQDQRNIQYF.

This clone was recorded only once. The CDR3 sequence: CASSVGGGRNTEAFF. The DNA for the CDR3 is TGTGCCAGCAGCGTAGGGGGAGGGCGGAACACTGAAGCTTTCTTT. This sequence joins TRBV9 and TRBJ1-1; D ambiguous. Germline V gives CDR1 SGDLS, CDR2 YYNGEE. CDR3 length: 15 amino acids. With 0 bases removed from V and 1 base from J, the gap between germline ends came to 10 bases.